One sample yielded the 32 T cell receptor beta chains listed below, sequenced in a study of spatial heterogeneity in lung cancer. TCRdb independently ran MiXCR on the 5' RACE reads; one entry per CDR3 protein. The sample contains more than 75,000 distinct CDR3 sequences, around an eighth of which appear only once. Time point of the sample: sample taken at primary tumor resection. Whole RNA was taken from tumor, nontumor lung or frozen PBMC; it was then sequenced unsorted. Material: PBMCs, obtained at surgery. Source of these receptors: a male donor with early-stage non-small cell lung cancer.

On this clonotype itself: Possible read error: a much larger clone is one base away. The conserved closing phenylalanine or tryptophan is absent in this CDR3, likely reflecting a read error. This rearrangement joins TRBV30 to TRBJ1-1; D might be TRBD1 (5 bases). Trimming removed 1 base at V and 1 base at J, with 7 bases between. The germline V gene encodes CDR1 GTSNPN and CDR2 SVGIG (reference sequence). This CDR3 contains 13 residues. CDR3 DNA: TGTGCCTGGAGTGCTACAGGGAACACTGAAGCTTTCTAT. It yields the protein CAWSATGNTEAFY.

In this sample, this clonotype is medium-sized. The chain couples TRBV6-5 to TRBJ2-1; D ambiguous. V shed 2 bases and J shed 0 bases, with 17 bases lying between them. The germline V gene has CDR1 MNHEY and CDR2 SVGAGI. The CDR3 length is 18 residues. The CDR3 sequence is CASSYLPAPLISYNEQFF. In nucleotides, the CDR3 is TGTGCCAGCAGTTACCTACCCGCTCCGTTGATCTCCTACAATGAGCAGTTCTTC.

This sequence joins TRBV29-1 and TRBJ2-1; 7 bases fit TRBD1. The V segment lost 5 bases and the J segment 6 bases; nucleotides outside the gene matches: 19. Looked up from germline, CDR1 is SQVTM and CDR2 is ANQGSEA. The CDR3 has 17 residues. CDR3 sequence: CSVRSGQVGSGVNEQFF. CDR3 sequence (DNA): TGCAGCGTTCGTTCCGGACAGGTCGGCTCTGGGGTCAATGAGCAGTTCTTC.

This chain joins TRBV5-1 and TRBJ1-1, with TRBD1 as a possible D gene (5 bases). The V end was cut by 5 bases, the J end by 1 base, with 18 bases between. CDR3 size: 16 residues. From germline, CDR1 is SGHRS and CDR2 YFSETQ. The CDR3 loop is CASRAGTGPSNTEAFF. CDR3 DNA sequence: TGCGCCAGCAGAGCCGGGACGGGACCTTCGAACACTGAAGCTTTCTTT.

This clonotype was observed a handful of times. This chain uses TRBV15 with TRBJ2-6; a weak D match, TRBD2 (5 bases). The V end lost 6 bases, the J end lost 0 bases, and 15 bases lay between the germline ends. Germline V CDR1 and CDR2: LNHNV, YYDKDF (reference sequence). The CDR3 is 17 residues long. The CDR3 nucleotides are TGTGCCACCAGTTCGGGCGGGCAGCCCTCTGGGGCCAACGTCCTGACTTTC. It translates to CATSSGGQPSGANVLTF.

This clonotype has a handful of counts. This chain links TRBV2 with TRBJ2-3, with D perhaps being TRBD1 or TRBD2 (5 bases each). The CDR3 extends over 14 amino acids. The germline gives CDR1 SNHLY, CDR2 FYNNEI. The V and J ends lost 3 bases and 4 bases respectively, with 11 bases between them. CDR3 sequence reads: CASSETPGPDTQYF. The CDR3 DNA is TGTGCCAGCAGTGAGACCCCGGGGCCAGATACGCAGTATTTT.

This clonotype appeared many times. The J gene is TRBJ1-6, the V gene TRBV3-1, with D hard to call. The CDR3 is made up of 14 amino acids. With 0 bases removed from V and 11 bases from J, the gap between germline ends came to 11 bases. Germline V gene lookup returns CDR1 LGHDT and CDR2 YNNKEL (reference sequence). In DNA, the CDR3 is TGTGCCAGCAGCCAAGAGGGCCCGAGGACACCCCTCCACTTT. Its translation is CASSQEGPRTPLHF.

There are many counts of this clonotype. The gene calls are TRBV5-1 and TRBJ2-2, with a possible D match to TRBD1 (6 bases). The CDR3 extends over 14 amino acids. Germline V CDR1 and CDR2: SGHRS, YFSETQ. The V end lost 6 bases, the J end lost 7 bases, and 16 bases lay between the germline ends. CDR3 coding DNA: TGCGCCAGCACCTACAGGGAGTTGGGCGGGGAGCTGTTTTTT. Protein: CASTYRELGGELFF.

The chain has TRBV6-5 and TRBJ1-1; D is ambiguous. Per the germline V gene, CDR1 is MNHEY and CDR2 is SVGAGI. The CDR3 is made up of 14 amino acids. V lost 2 bases, J lost 1 base, and 8 bases lay in between. The CDR3 DNA follows: TGTGCCAGCAGTTACAGCCACAGGAACACTGAAGCTTTCTTT. This encodes CASSYSHRNTEAFF.

CDR3 sequence reads: CASSPLTGDSSYEQYF. CDR3 nucleotides: TGTGCCAGCAGCCCTTTGACAGGGGACAGCTCCTACGAGCAGTACTTC. V is TRBV9 and J is TRBJ2-7, with 8 bases aligning to TRBD1. The J segment lost 0 bases and the V segment lost 4 bases, leaving 9 bases of the junction unmatched. The length of the CDR3 is 16 residues. The germline V gene has CDR1 SGDLS and CDR2 YYNGEE.

CDR3 in amino acids: CSADTPLANYGYTF. CDR3 coding DNA: TGCAGCGCGGACACGCCCTTAGCTAACTATGGCTACACCTTC. This sequence joins TRBV29-1 and TRBJ1-2; weak D call: TRBD1 (5 bases). Germline V gene sequence: CDR1 SQVTM, CDR2 ANQGSEA. Trimming stripped 7 bases from V and 0 bases from J, with 15 bases between. The CDR3 has 14 amino acids.

The gene calls are TRBV5-1 and TRBJ2-2; TRBD1 matches 10 bases. This CDR3 contains 13 residues. The V segment lost 5 bases and the J segment 5 bases; nucleotides outside the gene matches: 0. Germline assignment: CDR1 SGHRS and CDR2 YFSETQ. For the CDR3, the DNA is TGCGCCAGCAGGGGACAGGGGACCGGGGAGCTGTTTTTT. It specifies CASRGQGTGELFF.

This clonotype was recorded a few times. V and J are TRBV6-1 and TRBJ2-5, with D uncertain. This CDR3 is 14 amino acids long. Between the trimmed V and J ends, which lost 2 bases and 0 bases, there was a span of 7 bases. Germline values: CDR1 MNHNS, CDR2 SASEGT. In DNA form, the CDR3 reads TGTGCCAGCAGTGAAAGGGCGGACCAAGAGACCCAGTACTTC. Protein product: CASSERADQETQYF.

V is TRBV24-1 and J is TRBJ2-7; 9 bases align to TRBD1. The CDR3 sequence is 13 residues long. Looked up from germline, CDR1 is KGHDR and CDR2 is SFDVKD. Trimming at V came to 7 bases and at J to 6 bases, leaving 6 bases not matched to a gene. CDR3 region: CATSGDRVSEQYF. CDR3 sequence (DNA): TGTGCCACCAGCGGGGACAGGGTGAGCGAGCAGTACTTC.

The chain has TRBV2 and TRBJ2-7; possible D gene TRBD2, 6 bases. Germline-derived CDR1 and CDR2 are SNHLY and FYNNEI. Trimming pared 4 bases from V and 5 bases from J, leaving 9 bases between. The CDR3 runs to 12 residues. CDR3 bases: TGTGCCAGCAGTGGGGACTGGGACGAGCAGTACTTC. It specifies CASSGDWDEQYF.

The chain links TRBV2 to TRBJ2-5; 10 bases fit TRBD1. J was trimmed by 5 bases and V by 6 bases; bases with no gene match: 3. Per germline, CDR1 SNHLY and CDR2 FYNNEI. This CDR3 is built from 13 residues. The CDR3 sequence: CASSGQGVETQYF. The CDR3 coding sequence is TGTGCCAGCAGCGGACAGGGGGTGGAGACCCAGTACTTC.

The V gene is TRBV5-1, the J gene TRBJ2-1; 12 bases fit TRBD2. This CDR3 spans 16 amino acids. Germline trimming cut 0 bases from V and 7 bases from J; bases unmatched to any gene: 5. CDR1 SGHRS and CDR2 YFSETQ come from the germline V gene. The CDR3 DNA follows: TGCGCCAGCAGCTTGGCTCTAGCGGGAGGGCGGAATGAGCAGTTCTTC. It translates to CASSLALAGGRNEQFF.

This clonotype was detected a few times. The rearrangement uses TRBV7-9 and TRBJ2-7; no clear D. The V end lost 4 bases, the J end lost 0 bases, and 7 bases lay between the germline ends. Germline V gene lookup returns CDR1 SEHNR and CDR2 FQNEAQ (reference sequence). The CDR3 is made up of 13 amino acids. The CDR3 DNA reads as TGTGCCAGCAGCTCGACAACCTCCTACGAGCAGTACTTC. Amino acid sequence: CASSSTTSYEQYF.

This chain connects TRBV3-1 to TRBJ2-1; 7 bases align to TRBD2. Germline CDR1 LGHDT, CDR2 YNNKEL (reference sequence). The V and J ends lost 4 bases and 5 bases, in that order; junction bases with no gene match: 5. CDR3 length: 14 amino acids. The CDR3 DNA reads TGTGCCAGCAGCCTCGGGACTATCCACAATGAGCAGTTCTTC. It is translated as CASSLGTIHNEQFF.

This chain uses TRBV5-6 with TRBJ2-2; D might be TRBD1 or TRBD2, each matching 6 bases. This CDR3 spans 18 amino acids. Germline V gives CDR1 SGHDT, CDR2 YYEEEE. The V end lost 1 base, the J end lost 4 bases, and 20 bases lay between the germline ends. DNA of the CDR3: TGTGCCAGCAGCTTGTGGGAGGCATGGGGGCCCCGCACCGGGGAGCTGTTTTTT. This encodes CASSLWEAWGPRTGELFF.

This chain connects TRBV5-1 to TRBJ2-2, with 7 positions matching TRBD1. Germline-derived CDR1 and CDR2 are SGHRS and YFSETQ. This CDR3 comprises 16 residues. Germline trimming cut 1 base from V and 3 bases from J; bases unmatched to any gene: 6. The CDR3 loop is CASSLYRGKDTGELFF. CDR3 coding DNA: TGCGCCAGCAGCTTGTACAGGGGAAAGGACACCGGGGAGCTGTTTTTT.

This sequence joins TRBV5-1 and TRBJ2-3; D gene uncertain. The CDR3 length is 16 residues. The V gene lost 5 bases and the J gene lost 4 bases, with 20 bases spanning the gap. Germline CDR1 is SGHRS and CDR2 is YFSETQ. CDR3 sequence reads: CASSNLTRFGPDTQYF. The CDR3 nucleotides read TGCGCCAGCAGTAATCTGACCCGCTTTGGGCCAGATACGCAGTATTTT.

Only a few counts were recorded for this clonotype. A much more abundant neighbour one base away suggests this may be a read error. This sequence joins TRBV19 and TRBJ1-5; D uncertain. The CDR3 spans 12 residues. V lost 5 bases and J lost 3, with 5 bases in between. From germline, CDR1 is LNHDA and CDR2 SQIVND (reference sequence). This CDR3 reads CASSFPNQPQHF. The CDR3 nucleotides are TGTGCCAGTAGTTTCCCCAATCAGCCCCAGCATTTT.

Only a few counts were recorded for this clonotype. The V and J genes are TRBV20-1 and TRBJ1-1; D is undetermined. CDR1 and CDR2 (germline): DFQATT, SNEGSKA (reference sequence). V gave up 0 bases and J gave up 3 bases, with 8 bases separating them. This CDR3 comprises 13 residues. CDR3 amino acids: CSARDQKDTEAFF. The CDR3 DNA follows: TGCAGTGCTAGAGATCAGAAAGACACTGAAGCTTTCTTT.

V and J are TRBV7-9 and TRBJ2-2; TRBD2 aligns across 9 bases. With 4 bases clipped from V and 4 bases from J, the junction kept 7 bases outside the gene matches. Germline CDR1 SEHNR, CDR2 FQNEAQ (reference sequence). The CDR3 loop spans 16 amino acids. This CDR3 reads CASSSPGLASTGELFF. In DNA, the CDR3 is TGTGCCAGCAGCTCACCAGGACTAGCGAGCACCGGGGAGCTGTTTTTT.

This clonotype has a handful of counts. The chain carries TRBV7-9 and TRBJ2-1, with 7 bases lining up with TRBD1. The CDR3 has 13 residues. Germline loops: CDR1 SEHNR, CDR2 FQNEAQ (reference sequence). Trimming at V came to 7 bases and at J to 7 bases, leaving 7 bases not matched to a gene. CDR3 in DNA: TGTGCCAGCACCCAAGGGGGACAGAATGAGCAGTTCTTC. It codes for CASTQGGQNEQFF.

J is TRBJ2-7 and V is TRBV3-1; possibly TRBD2 for D (5 bases). CDR3 length equals 18 residues. Trimming stripped 0 bases from V and 3 bases from J, with 21 bases between. From germline, CDR1 is LGHDT and CDR2 YNNKEL (reference sequence). The CDR3 reads CASSQEPPFRELVYEQYF. The CDR3 region has the DNA TGTGCCAGCAGCCAAGAGCCCCCCTTCCGGGAATTGGTCTACGAGCAGTACTTC.

This clonotype was seen a few times. The V call is TRBV29-1, the J call TRBJ1-2; D uncertain. Germline V gives CDR1 SQVTM, CDR2 ANQGSEA. V dropped 0 bases and J dropped 5 bases, with 16 bases sitting between them. The CDR3 runs to 15 residues. The CDR3 DNA sequence: TGCAGCGTTGAAGATCGGCCCCCGTCAAAGTATGGCTACACCTTC. It specifies CSVEDRPPSKYGYTF.

The sample holds many counts of this clonotype. The chain joins TRBV11-2 to TRBJ1-1; no clear D. This CDR3 has 9 residues. V lost 10 bases, J lost 11 bases, and 11 bases lay in between. From germline, CDR1 is SGHAT and CDR2 FQNNGV. CDR3 residues: CAISPGAFF. The CDR3 region has the DNA TGTGCCATCTCCCCCGGGGCTTTCTTT.

This clonotype came up a few times. This chain connects TRBV18 to TRBJ2-1, with D unresolved. V was shortened by 1 base and J by 8 bases, with 6 bases between the two germline ends. The CDR3 extends over 12 amino acids. Per germline, CDR1 KGHSH and CDR2 LQKENI. The CDR3 sequence: CASSPLADEQFF. CDR3 nucleotide sequence: TGTGCCAGCTCACCACTAGCTGATGAGCAGTTCTTC.

This clonotype was detected a few times. The junction departs from the called germline gene at one end, perhaps through a read error. The V call is TRBV29-1, the J call TRBJ2-1; 7 bases are a match to TRBD1. There are 12 residues in the CDR3. CDR1 and CDR2 from the germline V gene are SQVTM and ANQGSEA. For the CDR3, the DNA is TGTAGCGTTGCGAGGGGGCAGAATAAGCAGTTCTTC. This sequence encodes CSVARGQNKQFF.

This clonotype was found many times. The chain uses TRBV6-1 and TRBJ1-1; perhaps TRBD1 as D (6 bases). Germline loops: CDR1 MNHNS, CDR2 SASEGT. The V and J ends lost 8 bases and 7 bases respectively, with 11 bases between them. The CDR3 covers 11 residues. CDR3 sequence: CASPGALEAFF. The CDR3 DNA sequence: TGTGCCAGCCCGGGGGCCCTTGAAGCTTTCTTT.